This T cell receptor (beta chain) was documented in a study of T cell changes during pregnancy in multiple sclerosis. This table comes from immunoSEQ multiplex PCR, and its TCRdb copy is limited to in-frame clones, with some not included. The sample lists tens of thousands of clones, less than 90% occurring once. The CDR3 contains 16 residues. Germline trimming cut 1 base from V and 2 bases from J; bases unmatched to any gene: 7. Germline V gene sequence: CDR1 LNHDA, CDR2 SQIVND (reference sequence). The TCR originated in a female donor with multiple sclerosis, enrolled in a pregnancy study. The specimen comprised CD4+ T cells from peripheral blood mononuclear cells, sampled in the first trimester of pregnancy. The chain uses TRBV19 and TRBJ2-7; 8 nucleotides agree with TRBD1. CDR3 amino acids: CASSIGTGTVAYEQYF. DNA of the CDR3: TGTGCCAGTAGTATAGGGACAGGGACGGTGGCCTACGAGCAGTACTTC.